The clone carrying this TCR beta chain has a handful of counts. A read error is possible here, since a much larger clone lies one base away. These data are taken from a study of regulatory T cells in long-lasting Graves disease. Trimming took 5 bases from V and 10 from J, leaving 17 bases between them. The CDR3 sequence is 12 residues long. Germline lookup yields CDR1 GTSNPN and CDR2 SVGIG (reference sequence). Time point denoted: newly diagnosed GD, antithyroid drugs for less than 3 months. PBMC RNA was the source of the TCR library. Construction of the TCR beta libraries employed iRepertoire HTBI primers in conjunction with Arm-PCR of CDR3 regions. TCRdb called the multiplex PCR reads again in MiXCR, with one record for every CDR3 protein. The table records some 460,000 distinct CDR3 sequences, roughly 17% of them present only once. The same specimen was also included in a second study, on T cells in Graves' hyperthyroidism and ophthalmopathy.

The sample was peripheral blood mononuclear cells (PBMCs), taken at new diagnosis, from a patient treated with antithyroid drugs. The source is a man between 40 and 49 years old with Graves disease. This chain connects TRBV30 to TRBJ1-1; D is undetermined. In DNA, the CDR3 is TGTGCCTGGGAGAACGGACCGCATGGAGCTTTCTTT. Translated: CAWENGPHGAFF.